The sequence of this T cell receptor (beta chain) was determined in a study of blood T cell repertoires in COVID-19. Study-wide background: The United States, Italy and Spain supplied acute and convalescent COVID-19 samples. PBMCs, B-cell-depleted T cells, or T cells were the source of the cDNA or gDNA that made up the material.

As handled by the study authors: Estimation of nucleated cell counts relied on the amplification of reference gene primers. The protocol was immunoSEQ multiplex PCR, while the TCRdb copy is restricted to in-frame clones and leaves out a portion. D and trimming come from the DNA, and the V and J calls and clone size come from that table. The data contain some 390,000 clones, about 88% of them singletons. Germline V CDR1 and CDR2: SEHNR, FQNEAQ (reference sequence). The CDR3 length is 14 residues. Trimming removed 6 bases at V and 9 bases at J, with 19 bases between. Sequencing input: peripheral blood. The TCR sequence derives from a woman aged 40 to 55 with COVID-19, enrolled during active disease. This chain connects TRBV7-9 to TRBJ2-3; D is perhaps TRBD2 (6 bases). This CDR3 is CASRKSGLDLTQYF. CDR3 in DNA: TGTGCCAGCAGGAAGTCGGGACTCGATTTGACGCAGTATTTT.